This TCR beta chain was retrieved from a study of shared clonotypes between healthy human individuals. Study-wide context: Each donor had three CD4 naive, three CD4 memory, two CD8 naive and one CD8 memory plate.

Looked up from germline, CDR1 is KGHSH and CDR2 is LQKENI. The CDR3 runs 20 residues. V shed 6 bases, J shed 0 bases, and the junction held 19 bases outside the gene matches. The genomic DNA of each subset was split evenly across several immunoSEQ plates. Replicate PCRs from sorted subsets contained around 200 ng DNA, which is 29,000 or so T cell genomes. The assay was immunoSEQ multiplex PCR, and TCRdb's table has in-frame clones only and misses some. The repertoire includes 1.5 million to 1.9 million clones, 98% of them detected once, and 0.4% to 0.45% sits in the top ten. The TCR sequence derives from a man younger than 40 in good health. Sequencing input: naive CD4+ T cells sorted from blood. Stated subset: CD45RA+ positively selected. The V call is TRBV18, the J call TRBJ2-1; 8 nucleotides match TRBD2. The CDR3: CASSSRSGSRPDSSYNEQFF. CDR3 nucleotide sequence: TGTGCCAGCTCGTCAAGAAGCGGGAGTCGCCCTGACAGCTCCTACAATGAGCAGTTCTTC.